One T cell receptor (beta chain) is described in this entry. The antigen remains undetermined. This CDR3 is built from 12 residues. The germline CDR1 and CDR2 sequences are SNHLY and FYNNEI. Trimming took off 5 bases at V and 5 bases at J, with 8 bases between the two ends. This entry comes from a study of graft-versus-host responses after intestinal transplantation. Study overall: The recipients all started with anti-thymocyte globulin induction and then took tacrolimus and steroids for roughly 3 years.

Repertoires were generated with immunoSEQ multiplex PCR, while TCRdb's copy carries only in-frame clones and drops some. The sample lists 25,000 to 30,000 clones, around 83% seen once, with approximately 2.8% in the top ten. Lamina propria and intraepithelial lymphocytes were released by processing graft tissue. Study results and limitations: The recipient marrow held GvH clones, and some of them showed up first in ileum or blood.

The receptor comes from a human patient who received an intestinal transplant, so some T cells may come from the graft donor. The rearrangement uses TRBV2 and TRBJ2-3; D ambiguous. This specimen consisted of ileum tissue, obtained 98 days after intestinal transplantation. The chain's CDR3 is CASSLTLDTQYF. The CDR3 DNA sequence: TGTGCCAGCAGTCTGACCCTAGATACGCAGTATTTT.